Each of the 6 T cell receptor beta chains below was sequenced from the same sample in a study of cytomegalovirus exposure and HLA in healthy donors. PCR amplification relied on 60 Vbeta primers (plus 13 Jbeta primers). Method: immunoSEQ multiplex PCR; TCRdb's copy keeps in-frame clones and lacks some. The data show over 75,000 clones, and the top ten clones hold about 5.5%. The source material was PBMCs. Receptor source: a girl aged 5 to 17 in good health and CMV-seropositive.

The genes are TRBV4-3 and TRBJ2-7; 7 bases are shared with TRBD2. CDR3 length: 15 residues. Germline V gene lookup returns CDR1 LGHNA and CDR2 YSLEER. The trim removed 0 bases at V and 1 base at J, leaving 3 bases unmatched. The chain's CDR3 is CASSQDRGGSYEQYF. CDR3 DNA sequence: TGCGCCAGCAGCCAAGATCGGGGAGGGTCCTACGAGCAGTACTTC.

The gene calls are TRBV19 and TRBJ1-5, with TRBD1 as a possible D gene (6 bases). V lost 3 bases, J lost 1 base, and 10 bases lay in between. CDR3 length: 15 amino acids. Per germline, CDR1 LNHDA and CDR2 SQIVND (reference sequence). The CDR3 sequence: CASSMGALSNQPQHF. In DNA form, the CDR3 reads TGTGCCAGTAGTATGGGGGCTTTAAGCAATCAGCCCCAGCATTTT.

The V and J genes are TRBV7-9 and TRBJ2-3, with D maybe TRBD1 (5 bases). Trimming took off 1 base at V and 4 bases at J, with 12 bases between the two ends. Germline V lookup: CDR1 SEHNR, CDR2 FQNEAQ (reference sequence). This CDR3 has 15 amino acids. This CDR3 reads CASSLGGRVADTQYF. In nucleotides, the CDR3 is TGTGCCAGCAGCTTAGGTGGCAGGGTTGCAGATACGCAGTATTTT.

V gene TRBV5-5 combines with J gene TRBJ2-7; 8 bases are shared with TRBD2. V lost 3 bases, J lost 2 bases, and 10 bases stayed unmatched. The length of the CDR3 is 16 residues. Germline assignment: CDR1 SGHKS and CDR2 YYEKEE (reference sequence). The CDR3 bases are TGTGCCAGCAGCTCCCCTCCGCGGGGGGACCCCTACGAGCAGTACTTC. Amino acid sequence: CASSSPPRGDPYEQYF.

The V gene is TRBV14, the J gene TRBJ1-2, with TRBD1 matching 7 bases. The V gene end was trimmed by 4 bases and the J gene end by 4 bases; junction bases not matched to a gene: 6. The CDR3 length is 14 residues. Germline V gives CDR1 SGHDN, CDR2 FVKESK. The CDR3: CASSPETGIYGYTF. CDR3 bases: TGTGCCAGCAGCCCCGAGACAGGGATCTATGGCTACACCTTC.

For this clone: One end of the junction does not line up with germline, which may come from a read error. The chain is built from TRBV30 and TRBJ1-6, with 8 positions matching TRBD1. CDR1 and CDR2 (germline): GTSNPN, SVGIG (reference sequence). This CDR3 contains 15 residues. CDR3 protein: CAGRTGLGESSPLHF. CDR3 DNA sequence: TGTGCCGGGAGGACAGGGCTAGGGGAATCTTCACCCCTCCACTTT.